This is a list of T cell receptor beta chains from one sample in a study of T cell responses to AZD1222 COVID-19 vaccine. TCRdb keeps only in-frame clones here, not all; method: immunoSEQ multiplex PCR. The sample includes roughly 150,000 clones, over 90% of them seen just once. The specimen was peripheral blood, collected on day 0 of AZD1222 vaccination. These receptors all come from an adult in good health. Both conserved end residues are part of each CDR3. The D gene is left open where the match is weak. Expanded clones are given a class, and other clones once, few, many or no size at all.

j_gene | d_gene | abundance | v_gene | CDR3aa | CDR3nt
TRBJ1-4 | . | . | TRBV7-9 | CASSPTGTAIKLFF | TGTGCCAGCAGCCCTACCGGGACCGCCATTAAACTGTTTTTT
TRBJ1-2 | . | . | TRBV29-1 | CSVATGSGGYTF | TGCAGCGTGGCTACAGGAAGTGGAGGCTACACCTTC
TRBJ2-6 | . | . | TRBV14 | CASSHRRRGPTGANVLTF | TGTGCCAGCAGCCACCGCCGTCGGGGTCCCACTGGGGCCAACGTCCTGACTTTC
TRBJ2-1 | . | . | TRBV19 | CASSLTGVNEQFF | TGTGCCAGTAGTTTGACCGGGGTGAATGAGCAGTTCTTC
TRBJ2-5 | TRBD1 | once | TRBV29-1 | CSVGLGQGETQYF | TGCAGCGTTGGATTGGGACAGGGGGAGACCCAGTACTTC
TRBJ2-5 | . | . | TRBV19 | CASSIIGRETQYF | TGTGCCAGTAGTATAATAGGGCGCGAGACCCAGTACTTC
TRBJ1-4 | . | . | TRBV16 | CASSQGTADEKLFF | TGTGCCAGCAGCCAAGGGACGGCAGATGAAAAACTGTTTTTT
TRBJ1-2 | . | . | TRBV19 | CASSIKIRSYGYTF | TGTGCCAGTAGTATTAAGATAAGGAGCTATGGCTACACCTTC
TRBJ2-1 | TRBD2 | once | TRBV28 | CASTGTSGTYNEQFF | TGTGCCAGCACCGGGACTAGCGGTACCTACAATGAGCAGTTCTTC
TRBJ1-3 | . | . | TRBV5-4 | CASSLWGRGASGNTIYF | TGTGCCAGCAGCTTGTGGGGGAGAGGGGCCTCTGGAAACACCATATATTTT
TRBJ1-1 | . | few | TRBV5-1 | CASSSEGETEAFF | TGCGCCAGCAGCTCGGAAGGGGAGACTGAAGCTTTCTTT
TRBJ1-1 | . | once | TRBV30 | CAWAGRSMNTEAFF | TGTGCCTGGGCGGGACGTTCCATGAACACTGAAGCTTTCTTT
TRBJ1-2 | TRBD1 | once | TRBV9 | CASSAGTAYGYTF | TGTGCCAGCAGCGCGGGGACAGCCTATGGCTACACCTTC
TRBJ1-5 | . | few | TRBV19 | CASSIGAVSNQPQHF | TGTGCCAGTAGTATTGGGGCAGTTAGCAATCAGCCCCAGCATTTT
TRBJ1-2 | TRBD1 | . | TRBV5-6 | CASSWGTGPAYGYTF | TGTGCCAGCAGCTGGGGGACAGGCCCAGCCTATGGCTACACCTTC
TRBJ2-2 | TRBD1 | . | TRBV4-1 | CASSQVTGVGGELFF | TGCGCCAGCAGCCAAGTCACAGGGGTGGGCGGGGAGCTGTTTTTT
TRBJ2-1 | TRBD1 | . | TRBV5-1 | CASSYGGQGFDEQFF | TGCGCCAGCAGCTATGGGGGACAGGGGTTCGATGAGCAGTTCTTC
TRBJ2-7 | TRBD1 | . | TRBV7-2 | CASSSPRQGLYEQYF | TGTGCCAGCAGCTCCCCCCGACAGGGTCTCTACGAGCAGTACTTC
TRBJ2-5 | . | . | TRBV19 | CASSTRTDQETQYF | TGTGCCAGTAGTACCAGGACAGACCAAGAGACCCAGTACTTC
TRBJ2-7 | TRBD2 | . | TRBV9 | CASSLGTSGDYEQYF | TGTGCCAGCAGCCTCGGGACTAGCGGAGATTACGAGCAGTACTTC
TRBJ2-3 | TRBD2 | . | TRBV4-1 | CASSQAPLAGGSTDTQYF | TGCGCCAGCAGCCAAGCTCCACTAGCGGGAGGGAGCACAGATACGCAGTATTTT
TRBJ1-1 | . | . | TRBV28 | CASSFSRADEAFF | TGTGCCAGCAGTTTTAGCAGGGCTGATGAAGCTTTCTTT
TRBJ2-1 | TRBD2 | . | TRBV30 | CAWSVTLPSGSNDNEQFF | TGTGCCTGGAGCGTTACACTTCCTAGCGGGAGTAACGACAATGAGCAGTTCTTC
TRBJ1-3 | . | . | TRBV4-2 | CASSLLGGRSGNTIYF | TGTGCCAGCAGCCTGTTGGGAGGCCGCTCTGGAAACACCATATATTTT
TRBJ2-1 | . | . | TRBV25-1 | CASSDHEQFF | TGTGCCAGCAGTGATCACGAGCAGTTCTTC
TRBJ1-2 | TRBD1 | . | TRBV19 | CASKQGANYGYTF | TGTGCCAGTAAGCAGGGGGCTAACTATGGCTACACCTTC
TRBJ2-7 | . | . | TRBV2 | CASSEEGYEQYF | TGTGCCAGCAGTGAAGAGGGCTACGAGCAGTACTTC
TRBJ2-2 | . | . | TRBV10-3 | CAIPGEGLTGELFF | TGTGCCATCCCGGGGGAAGGTCTCACCGGGGAGCTGTTTTTT
TRBJ2-6 | . | . | TRBV27 | CASSLGRGPGANVLTF | TGTGCCAGCAGTTTAGGGCGCGGCCCTGGGGCCAACGTCCTGACTTTC
TRBJ2-1 | . | once | TRBV19 | CASSIIKADNEQFF | TGTGCCAGTAGTATAATAAAGGCAGATAATGAGCAGTTCTTC
TRBJ1-2 | . | . | TRBV28 | CASVGGADGYTF | TGTGCCAGCGTGGGGGGTGCGGATGGCTACACCTTC
TRBJ1-2 | TRBD1 | once | TRBV5-1 | CASSVRDRGDYGYTF | TGCGCCAGCAGCGTCCGGGACAGGGGCGACTATGGCTACACCTTC
TRBJ1-5 | TRBD1 | . | TRBV24-1 | CATRNRGLEQPQHF | TGTGCCACCAGAAACAGGGGGCTGGAACAGCCCCAGCATTTT
TRBJ2-7 | . | . | TRBV9 | CASSPRLEYEQYF | TGTGCCAGCAGCCCTAGGTTGGAGTACGAGCAGTACTTC
TRBJ2-4 | . | . | TRBV5-4 | CASSLDGGRLAKNIQYF | TGTGCCAGCAGCTTGGATGGGGGCAGGCTAGCCAAAAACATTCAGTACTTC
TRBJ1-1 | . | . | TRBV2 | CASSGPGGATEAFF | TGTGCCAGCAGTGGACCTGGGGGTGCCACTGAAGCTTTCTTT
TRBJ2-2 | . | . | TRBV19 | CATTDIGSTGELFF | TGTGCCACCACGGACATCGGCAGCACCGGGGAGCTGTTTTTT
TRBJ2-2 | TRBD1 | . | TRBV6-5 | CASSWTGSTGELFF | TGTGCCAGCAGTTGGACAGGAAGCACCGGGGAGCTGTTTTTT
TRBJ1-1 | TRBD1 | . | TRBV6-5 | CASNRDRGTEAFF | TGTGCCAGCAACCGCGACAGGGGCACTGAAGCTTTCTTT